These 10 T cell receptor beta chains were sequenced from one sample in a study of blood T cell repertoires in COVID-19. The protocol was immunoSEQ multiplex PCR, while the TCRdb copy is restricted to in-frame clones and leaves out a portion. The top ten hold around 1.8% of the sample, which has about 310,000 clones, approximately 81% seen once. Sample: PBMCs or T cells enriched from blood (not recorded which). The receptors derive from a woman in her twenties or thirties who had been exposed to COVID-19.

The chain recombines TRBV3-1 (or the pseudogene TRBV3-2) with TRBJ1-6; the D gene is possibly TRBD1 (5 bases). Germline V CDR1 and CDR2: LGHDT, YNNKEL (reference sequence). The CDR3 runs to 16 residues. Deletions cut 0 bases from V and 8 bases from J, with 14 bases between. CDR3 loop: CASSQEVRVADSPLHF. The CDR3 DNA is TGTGCCAGCAGCCAAGAAGTCAGGGTGGCCGATTCACCCCTCCACTTT.

The gene calls are TRBV9 and TRBJ1-3; D is undetermined. The CDR3 is 13 amino acids. Germline-derived CDR1 and CDR2 are SGDLS and YYNGEE. Trimming shortened V by 7 bases and J by 0 bases, and 8 bases separated the two germline ends. CDR3 nucleotides: TGTGCCAGCGGGGAGATCTCTGGAAACACCATATATTTT. Translated, it gives CASGEISGNTIYF.

This chain joins TRBV12-3 or TRBV12-4 and TRBJ2-3, with D tentatively TRBD1 (5 bases). The CDR3 spans 12 residues. V was shortened by 5 bases and J by 8 bases, with 11 bases between the two germline ends. The CDR3 protein is CASSPPRGTQYF. The CDR3 nucleotides are TGTGCCAGCAGTCCGCCTAGGGGTACGCAGTATTTT.

The rearrangement links TRBV5-6 to TRBJ1-2; D is perhaps TRBD1 (6 bases). This CDR3 has 14 amino acids. Trimming left V 4 bases short and J 6 bases short, with 16 bases between. CDR1 and CDR2 from the germline V gene are SGHDT and YYEEEE. This CDR3 reads CASSVRGVDHGYTF. The CDR3 bases are TGTGCCAGCAGCGTCAGGGGTGTTGATCATGGCTACACCTTC.

The V gene is TRBV2, the J gene TRBJ2-5, with 7 nucleotides matching TRBD2. Unmatched junction bases numbered 3, after V lost 0 bases and J lost 2 bases. From germline, CDR1 is SNHLY and CDR2 FYNNEI. The CDR3 has 15 residues. CDR3: CASSEASGFQETQYF. In DNA form, the CDR3 reads TGTGCCAGCAGTGAAGCTAGCGGGTTTCAAGAGACCCAGTACTTC.

The chain recombines TRBV5-1 with TRBJ1-5, with D tentatively TRBD1 (5 bases). V was cut by 0 bases and J by 7 bases, with 11 bases left in between. CDR1 SGHRS and CDR2 YFSETQ come from the germline V gene. The CDR3 loop spans 14 amino acids. The CDR3 sequence: CASSLGGTEQPQHF. The DNA of the CDR3 is TGCGCCAGCAGCTTGGGCGGGACCGAGCAGCCCCAGCATTTT.

This clone was seen just once. The chain has TRBV28 and TRBJ2-3; weak D call: TRBD1 (6 bases). Germline V gives CDR1 MDHEN, CDR2 SYDVKM. Trimming removed 6 bases from V and 5 bases from J, with 12 bases in between. The CDR3 consists of 13 residues. This chain's CDR3 is CASSLKGVDTQYF. DNA of the CDR3: TGTGCCAGCAGCTTAAAGGGGGTAGATACGCAGTATTTT.

The CDR3 region has the DNA TGTGCCAGCAGTACCCACGGGGGGGCAGCGAGGGGCTACACCTTC. Protein product: CASSTHGGAARGYTF. V is TRBV27 and J is TRBJ1-2; a possible D gene is TRBD1 (6 bases). The germline gives CDR1 MNHEY, CDR2 SMNVEV (reference sequence). The V and J ends lost 5 bases and 8 bases respectively, with 21 bases between them. The CDR3 consists of 15 residues.

This rearrangement joins TRBV14 to TRBJ2-2, with 10 bases that match TRBD2. Germline V CDR1 and CDR2: SGHDN, FVKESK. The CDR3 contains 16 residues. With 4 bases clipped from V and 6 bases from J, the junction kept 8 bases outside the gene matches. DNA of the CDR3: TGTGCCAGCAGCCGGGCTAGCGGGAGACCCTCCGGGGAGCTGTTTTTT. Protein sequence: CASSRASGRPSGELFF.

The rearrangement uses TRBV5-6 and TRBJ1-3; D uncertain. CDR1 SGHDT and CDR2 YYEEEE come from the germline V gene. This CDR3 comprises 14 residues. Trimming cost V 1 base and J 1 base, with 6 bases left between them. CDR3: CASSLLQSGNTIYF. CDR3 nucleotide sequence: TGTGCCAGCAGCTTGCTACAGTCTGGAAACACCATATATTTT.